This T cell receptor (beta chain) derives from a study of shared clonotypes between healthy human individuals. Only Caucasian adults living in Nashville, Tennessee made up the donor group. A CD45RA+ naive subset and a CD45RA-negative memory subset were split from CD4+ cells. Study-level points and caveats: Clonotype sharing among donors was thought likely to change with sequencing depth. Naive CD4 clonotypes overlapped across a handful of donors at around 4.7%.

V was cut by 9 bases and J by 2 bases, with 15 bases left in between. The germline V gene encodes CDR1 SNHLY and CDR2 FYNNEI. The CDR3 runs to 14 residues. Worth noting for this clone: What it recognizes is unknown.

TCRdb keeps only in-frame clones here, not all; method: immunoSEQ multiplex PCR. The table includes under 1,100,000 clones, around 76% detected once. This TCR was sampled from a man younger than 35 in good health. The rearrangement uses TRBV2 and TRBJ2-3; TRBD2 might be the D (6 bases). The specimen sequenced was memory CD4+ T cells sorted from blood. Subset defined: CD45RA-negative fraction. The CDR3 here is CASFRVADTDTQYF. The CDR3 DNA reads TGTGCCAGTTTTCGGGTAGCGGACACAGATACGCAGTATTTT.